This entry features one T cell receptor (beta chain) sequence. Its recognized antigen is unknown. The input lacks base qualities; no much larger clone sits a single base away. The data originate from a study of blood T cell repertoires in COVID-19 (dated by TCRdb to the early 2020s). General notes on the study: Collaborator samples came from the United States, Italy and Spain and covered acute and convalescent phases of COVID-19. The samples were drawn from the first 160 participants of the ongoing ImmuneRACE study and from 1,200 or so subjects provided by 6 global collaborators. Deeply sampled blood TCRbeta repertoires from subjects exposed to, actively infected with, or recovered from COVID-19 were included in the dataset. Where HLA class I and class II types were available, the types were taken from metadata supplied by the sample provider, not from assay-based typing. The prospective study material was composed of cDNA or gDNA derived from T cells, B-cell-depleted T cells, or PBMCs. The sample metadata nearly always contained a de-identified subject ID, COVID-19 status, age in years and sex. The repertoires were released in a freely available public database meant as a resource for research on the immune response to SARS-CoV-2. Results the study describes overall, beyond this receptor: The quantity of clinical and demographic metadata differed by source and by participant and was supplied without curation.

The immunoSEQ Assay, a bias-controlled multiplex PCR, was used to amplify TCRbeta CDR3 regions from genomic DNA. As for the authors' bioinformatics: Within the assay, amplification of reference gene primers was used to estimate how many nucleated cells each sample contained. To quantify the absolute abundance of each unique TCRbeta CDR3 rearrangement, sequence reads were collapsed and filtered. For each sample, productive Simpson clonality was calculated as the square root of Simpson's diversity index across productive rearrangements. TCRdb took over this immuneACCESS table, retaining in-frame rearrangements with V and J assigned. Such tables are incomplete; in checked studies, under half of the missing clones stem from an unresolved V gene, and the remainder is unexplained. For V, J and clone size, that table is used; D and trimming come from the DNA. Recorded for this sample are roughly 450,000 clones; less than 95% of them occurred a single time. The ten largest clones capture 0.6% of the sample.

Participants in the prospective study were enrolled through a virtual design, were aged about 18 to 100 years, and lived in 24 United States geographic areas. Cohort assignment in the prospective study relied on participant-reported clinical history from a screening survey and a study questionnaire. Recovered participants in ImmuneRACE Cohort 3 were defined by two consecutive negative NP/OP PCR tests, clearance by a healthcare professional, or resolution of symptoms. In the prospective study, whole blood, serum and a nasopharyngeal or oropharyngeal swab were collected from each participant by mobile phlebotomists. Participants in the prospective study had the option to provide additional blood draws and questionnaires over a roughly 2-month period. Prospective study blood samples were shipped either frozen or at room temperature before DNA extraction. The germline V gene provides CDR1 SGHDT and CDR2 YYEEEE. The CDR3 has 16 amino acids, counting the end cysteine and phenylalanine. Just the 48-base CDR3 DNA is kept, in frame starting at base 1. V and J lose 3 bases and 7 bases, and a span of 19 bases separates them.

Sequencing was done on a sample of PBMCs or T cells enriched from blood (not recorded which). Here the chain combines TRBV5-6 and TRBJ2-2; the best D guess is TRBD1, with 5 bases matching. This TCR derives from a man in his late teens or twenties who had recovered from COVID-19. The CDR3 has the sequence CASSYIQELNLGELFF. DNA sequence: TGTGCCAGCAGCTATATACAGGAACTTAACCTCGGGGAGCTGTTTTTT.